Listed here are 2 T cell receptor beta chains from one sample, sequenced in a study of glioma-infiltrating T cells after dendritic cell vaccination. Sequencing was performed with immunoSEQ multiplex PCR; in TCRdb, only in-frame clones are kept and a portion is missing. Of 100,000 or so clones listed, 90% were seen once; the top ten hold 2.7%. Described time point: after dendritic cell vaccination, including at tumor progression/relapse. Specimen: blood, collected after dendritic cell vaccination. All receptors derive from a human donor with glioblastoma.

This chain joins TRBV9 and TRBJ2-3, with a weak D call TRBD2 (6 bases). CDR3 length: 14 residues. V lost 0 bases to trimming and J lost 3 bases, with 8 bases between them. Germline V CDR1 and CDR2: SGDLS, YYNGEE. The CDR3 coding sequence is TGTGCCAGCAGCGTAGACGGGAGAACAGATACGCAGTATTTT. This gives the protein CASSVDGRTDTQYF.

This clone was observed a single time. The V and J genes are TRBV18 and TRBJ2-6, with 9 bases aligning to TRBD1. The junction had 2 bases not matched to a gene; V was cut back by 1 base and J by 1 base. The CDR3 is made up of 17 amino acids. Germline lookup yields CDR1 KGHSH and CDR2 LQKENI. The DNA for the CDR3 is TGTGCCAGCTCACCACAGGGGACAGGGTCTGGGGCCAACGTCCTGACTTTC. It codes for CASSPQGTGSGANVLTF.